This T cell receptor (beta chain) emerged from a study of post-analysis software for immune sequencing data. Carried by the TCR beta cDNA libraries were unique molecular identifiers. TCRdb ran MiXCR on the PCR reads and lists one entry per CDR3 protein. This table holds 380,000 or so distinct CDR3 sequences, roughly 36% found once. The CDR3 extends over 18 amino acids. The V segment lost 4 bases and the J segment 0 bases; nucleotides outside the gene matches: 6. From germline, CDR1 is SGHTA and CDR2 FQGTGA. This clonotype was seen only a few times. Its matching antigen is unknown. Whole-study results and caveats: In patients, TRBV5-6, TRBV5-1 and TRBV20-1 belonged to about five TRBV segments found more frequently than in controls.

Sequenced input: blood. This TCR came from a girl aged 10 to 17 with multiple sclerosis. The chain joins TRBV7-3 to TRBJ2-6; TRBD2 matches at 10 bases. Here the CDR3 reads CASSSGLAAGSGANVLTF. The CDR3 DNA follows: TGTGCCAGCAGCTCCGGACTAGCGGCTGGCTCTGGGGCCAACGTCCTGACTTTC.